Reported below is one TCR beta chain. Antigen specificity is unknown. The CDR3 spans 18 residues. V lost 1 base, J lost 0 bases, and 8 bases stayed unmatched. Germline V gene sequence: CDR1 SGHTA, CDR2 FQGNSA. This entry belongs to a study of beta chain features in type 1 diabetes. General study points: Shorter templates may be favored by PCR, equally so in patients and controls. Type 1 diabetes patients showed a moderate but significant shortening of TCRB CDR3s in all four CD4+ subsets. The study left unresolved whether HLA type influences TCRB rearrangement.

Sequencing targeted expressed TCRB transcripts, as all isolated RNA had been reverse transcribed. The table came from immunoSEQ multiplex PCR; TCRdb's copy has only in-frame clones and leaves some out. The repertoire holds 300,000 to 400,000 clones, with less than 10% as singletons. Sequencing was done on a sample of central memory CD4+ T cells from blood. This rearrangement joins TRBV7-2 to TRBJ2-3; 9 nucleotides agree with TRBD2. This clonotype was obtained from a woman aged 18 to 35 in good health. The CDR3 DNA is TGTGCCAGCAGCTTAGGTTTCCTAGCGGGACTGAGCACAGATACGCAGTATTTT. Translated: CASSLGFLAGLSTDTQYF.